This T cell receptor (beta chain) was found in a study of blood T cell repertoires in COVID-19. The wider study: The United States, Italy and Spain supplied acute and convalescent COVID-19 samples.

Germline V CDR1 and CDR2: SGHRS, YFSETQ. Trimming removed 0 bases from V and 7 bases from J, with 22 bases in between. This CDR3 has 18 amino acids. TCRdb's copy holds only in-frame clones and misses some; the assay was immunoSEQ multiplex PCR. The repertoire holds about 98,000 clones, roughly 80% seen once, with roughly a tenth in the top ten. This TCR was recovered from a man in his 70s with active or convalescent COVID-19. J is TRBJ1-4 and V is TRBV5-1; D might be TRBD1 (5 bases). The sample was peripheral blood. Here the CDR3 DNA reads TGCGCCAGCAGCTTGGGGGCAGTCTCAGGGAACGCAGGTGAAAAACTGTTTTTT. Translated, it gives CASSLGAVSGNAGEKLFF.